This T cell receptor (beta chain) is drawn from a study of CD8 T cells in ankylosing spondylitis (TCRdb year 2017). About the study as a whole: The study set out to find disease-linked TCR variants by profiling T cell receptor beta repertoires in ankylosing spondylitis patients and healthy donors. The whole study cohort included 108 healthy donors and 25 ankylosing spondylitis patients. Peripheral blood samples were taken, and synovial fluid was additionally collected from ankylosing spondylitis patients.

About this clonotype: Its antigen is currently not known. Per-base quality was not reported, and no clone a single base away is much larger than it.

Instrument on record: Illumina HiSeq 2500. TCR beta libraries were prepared by quantitative 5'-RACE with molecular barcodes. The study's processing was this. To identify disease-linked TCR variants, a new computational method was used, one built on a probabilistic model of VDJ rearrangement. TCRdb cleaned the public reads at Q25 with fastp, built clones with MiXCR and kept in-frame beta chains. CDR3 protein sequences are deduplicated, and each keeps its most common genes and DNA. These V and J calls rely on TCRdb rather than the paper's analysis. For this sample the table gives roughly 40,000 distinct CDR3 sequences, of which approximately 9.9% were detected only once. Jointly, the top ten make up roughly 1.5% of the sample. Findings and caveats that apply to the study as a whole: The disease-linked clones had a CD8+ phenotype and were found at relatively low frequencies in peripheral blood. According to the report, matched synovial fluid samples from ankylosing spondylitis patients were significantly enriched for the disease-linked clones. Some motif variants were previously reported in synovial fluid and blood of reactive arthritis patients, suggesting common disease-initiation mechanisms. Blood from ankylosing spondylitis patients appeared to be characterized by a TCR beta motif composed of roughly 8 highly homologous amino acid variants.

The germline V gene sets CDR1 to KGHSH and CDR2 to LQKENI. The CDR3 spans 15 residues, from the cysteine through the phenylalanine. The entry retains the CDR3 DNA only, 45 bases that are in frame from base 1. Germline trimming: 3 bases from V, 6 bases from J; junction bases outside gene matches: 6. This receptor chain uses TRBV18 and TRBJ1-2; 11 bases in between match TRBD1. The TCR originated in a male donor with ankylosing spondylitis or in good health (not recorded which). What was sequenced was blood, either unsorted or a sorted T cell fraction (not recorded which). The CDR3 here reads CASSPLGQGADGYTF. The nucleotide sequence reads as follows: TGTGCCAGCTCACCCCTCGGACAGGGGGCGGATGGCTACACCTTC.